This entry describes one T cell receptor beta chain. Its antigen is currently unknown. This sample was included in a study of a mutant IDH1 vaccine in newly diagnosed glioma. Study-level information: Every participant had undergone radiotherapy, temozolomide, or both before, and most underwent both.

The time point: week 5, during vaccination. All doses held 300 ug of mutant IDH1 20-mer peptide, with topical imiquimod. V lost 5 bases and J lost 4; bases outside the gene matches: 2. Germline V lookup: CDR1 LNHDA, CDR2 SQIVND (reference sequence). The CDR3 spans 13 residues. Repertoires were generated with immunoSEQ multiplex PCR, while TCRdb's copy carries only in-frame clones and drops some. Among around 42,000 clones listed, approximately 85% were seen once. The sequencing here drew on PBMCs, taken from a glioma patient whose treatment included an IDH1 peptide vaccine. The receptor comes from a man aged 40-49 years with glioma. The gene calls are TRBV19 and TRBJ2-7; 10 bases fit TRBD1. This CDR3 reads CASSAGQGYEQYF. Here the CDR3 DNA reads TGTGCCAGTAGTGCGGGACAGGGGTACGAGCAGTACTTC.